A selection of T cell receptor beta chains follows, all from one sample in a study of early T cells in non-severe SARS-CoV-2 infection. A single record per CDR3 protein comes from TCRdb applying MiXCR to the 5' RACE reads. The table shows roughly 30,000 distinct CDR3 sequences, with 4.6% occurring only once. Specimen: whole blood. These receptors were collected from an adult who was a healthcare worker with PCR-confirmed SARS-CoV-2 infection or an uninfected control (not recorded which). The CDR3 runs from the conserved cysteine through the conserved F or W. Fields, in order: CDR3 protein, CDR3 DNA, D gene, J gene, CDR3 length, V gene, clone size. A D gene is named only where the DNA matches it firmly. The listing skips clone size in some rows; elsewhere it reads once, few, many or a size class.

CDR3aa: CASSQRGGRGTYGSEKLFF
CDR3nt: TGTGCCAGCAGCCAGAGAGGTGGCAGGGGAACGTACGGGAGTGAAAAACTGTTTTTT
d_gene: NA
j_gene: TRBJ1-4
len: 19
v_gene: TRBV7-9
abundance: many

CDR3aa: CASSDVALGEKLFF
CDR3nt: TGTGCCAGCAGTGATGTAGCGTTGGGTGAAAAACTGTTTTTT
d_gene: NA
j_gene: TRBJ1-4
len: 14
v_gene: TRBV2
abundance: few

CDR3aa: CASETGSMNTEAFF
CDR3nt: TGTGCCAGCGAGACAGGGTCCATGAACACTGAAGCTTTCTTT
d_gene: TRBD1
j_gene: TRBJ1-1
len: 14
v_gene: TRBV7-2
abundance: few

CDR3aa: CASTRSPPGIYEQYF
CDR3nt: TGTGCCAGCACCCGGTCTCCTCCCGGGATATACGAGCAGTACTTC
d_gene: NA
j_gene: TRBJ2-7
len: 15
v_gene: TRBV12-3/TRBV12-4
abundance: many

CDR3aa: CASSQGTSGRVEQFF
CDR3nt: TGTGCCAGCAGCCAAGGGACTAGCGGGAGGGTTGAGCAGTTCTTC
d_gene: TRBD2
j_gene: TRBJ2-1
len: 15
v_gene: TRBV3-1
abundance: many

CDR3aa: CSVKRGSDNEQFF
CDR3nt: TGCAGCGTTAAGCGGGGGTCGGACAATGAGCAGTTCTTC
d_gene: TRBD2
j_gene: TRBJ2-1
len: 13
v_gene: TRBV29-1
abundance: many

CDR3aa: CASRQNQPQHF
CDR3nt: TGTGCCAGCAGACAAAATCAGCCCCAGCATTTT
d_gene: NA
j_gene: TRBJ1-5
len: 11
v_gene: TRBV27
abundance: NA

CDR3aa: CASSDRDRVSYEQYF
CDR3nt: TGTGCCAGCTCCGACAGGGACAGGGTATCCTACGAGCAGTACTTC
d_gene: TRBD1
j_gene: TRBJ2-7
len: 15
v_gene: TRBV5-4
abundance: many

CDR3aa: CASSLEHRGLETQYF
CDR3nt: TGTGCCAGCAGCTTAGAGCACAGGGGGCTTGAGACCCAGTACTTC
d_gene: TRBD1
j_gene: TRBJ2-5
len: 15
v_gene: TRBV7-8
abundance: medium-sized

CDR3aa: CASTRLGGRADTQYF
CDR3nt: TGTGCCAGCACTCGACTGGGGGGGCGCGCAGATACGCAGTATTTT
d_gene: NA
j_gene: TRBJ2-3
len: 15
v_gene: TRBV12-3/TRBV12-4
abundance: many

CDR3aa: CASSLSGRAGVAKNIQYF
CDR3nt: TGTGCCAGCAGCCTAAGCGGGAGGGCCGGAGTGGCCAAAAACATTCAGTACTTC
d_gene: TRBD2
j_gene: TRBJ2-4
len: 18
v_gene: TRBV3-1
abundance: NA

CDR3aa: CASSRGQFYGYTF
CDR3nt: TGTGCCAGCAGTCGAGGTCAATTTTATGGCTACACCTTC
d_gene: NA
j_gene: TRBJ1-2
len: 13
v_gene: TRBV12-3/TRBV12-4
abundance: many

CDR3aa: CASSLTGGIKMNTEAFF
CDR3nt: TGTGCCAGCAGTCTAACAGGGGGGATTAAGATGAACACTGAAGCTTTCTTT
d_gene: TRBD1
j_gene: TRBJ1-1
len: 17
v_gene: TRBV13
abundance: many

CDR3aa: CASSSGYEQFF
CDR3nt: TGTGCCAGCAGCTCCGGGTATGAGCAGTTCTTC
d_gene: NA
j_gene: TRBJ2-1
len: 11
v_gene: TRBV5-4
abundance: many

CDR3aa: CASSPGLRGLSYEQYF
CDR3nt: TGTGCTAGCAGCCCCGGCTTACGGGGTTTGTCCTACGAGCAGTACTTC
d_gene: NA
j_gene: TRBJ2-7
len: 16
v_gene: TRBV7-7
abundance: many

CDR3aa: CASSLARLQETQYF
CDR3nt: TGTGCCAGCAGTTTAGCGAGACTGCAAGAGACCCAGTACTTC
d_gene: NA
j_gene: TRBJ2-5
len: 14
v_gene: TRBV12-3/TRBV12-4
abundance: NA

CDR3aa: CASSQPTGTGAGATNEKLFF
CDR3nt: TGTGCCAGCAGCCAACCTACCGGGACAGGGGCCGGTGCAACTAATGAAAAACTGTTTTTT
d_gene: TRBD1
j_gene: TRBJ1-4
len: 20
v_gene: TRBV3-1
abundance: many

CDR3aa: CASSRLAGTDEQFF
CDR3nt: TGCGCCAGCAGTCGGCTAGCGGGAACGGATGAGCAGTTCTTC
d_gene: TRBD2
j_gene: TRBJ2-1
len: 14
v_gene: TRBV5-1
abundance: many

CDR3aa: CASSDAVTPTEAFF
CDR3nt: TGTGCCAGCAGTGACGCAGTGACGCCCACTGAAGCTTTCTTT
d_gene: NA
j_gene: TRBJ1-1
len: 14
v_gene: TRBV25-1
abundance: many

CDR3aa: CASSSPPQETQYF
CDR3nt: TGTGCCAGCAGCTCACCCCCGCAAGAGACCCAGTACTTC
d_gene: NA
j_gene: TRBJ2-5
len: 13
v_gene: TRBV5-4
abundance: many

CDR3aa: CAWSVLRTGGYGYTF
CDR3nt: TGTGCCTGGAGTGTACTTCGGACAGGGGGCTATGGCTACACCTTC
d_gene: TRBD1
j_gene: TRBJ1-2
len: 15
v_gene: TRBV30
abundance: many

CDR3aa: CASSLGREQTYNYGYTF
CDR3nt: TGTGCCAGCAGCTTAGGGCGAGAGCAGACTTATAACTATGGCTACACCTTC
d_gene: NA
j_gene: TRBJ1-2
len: 17
v_gene: TRBV7-2
abundance: many

CDR3aa: CASSLGDRMNTEAFF
CDR3nt: TGCGCCAGCAGCTTAGGGGACAGGATGAACACTGAAGCTTTCTTT
d_gene: TRBD1
j_gene: TRBJ1-1
len: 15
v_gene: TRBV5-1
abundance: few

CDR3aa: CASSGTMTEGVQFF
CDR3nt: TGTGCCAGCAGCGGGACAATGACAGAAGGAGTACAGTTCTTC
d_gene: NA
j_gene: TRBJ2-1
len: 14
v_gene: TRBV9
abundance: many

CDR3aa: CASSPQGRDGKLFF
CDR3nt: TGTGCCAGCAGCCCCCAGGGGAGGGATGGAAAACTGTTTTTT
d_gene: NA
j_gene: TRBJ1-4
len: 14
v_gene: TRBV12-3/TRBV12-4
abundance: many

CDR3aa: CATSRGEGAKYF
CDR3nt: TGTGCCACCAGCAGAGGGGAGGGAGCAAAGTATTTT
d_gene: TRBD2
j_gene: TRBJ2-3
len: 12
v_gene: TRBV15
abundance: many

CDR3aa: CATSDFRGGEQFF
CDR3nt: TGTGCCACCAGTGATTTTCGGGGGGGCGAGCAGTTCTTC
d_gene: TRBD2
j_gene: TRBJ2-1
len: 13
v_gene: TRBV24-1
abundance: many

CDR3aa: CASSERDNTDTQYF
CDR3nt: TGTGCCAGCAGTGAACGGGACAACACAGATACGCAGTATTTT
d_gene: NA
j_gene: TRBJ2-3
len: 14
v_gene: TRBV6-1
abundance: few

CDR3aa: CASSFYHSGILSEQYF
CDR3nt: TGTGCCAGCAGCTTCTACCACAGCGGCATCTTGAGCGAGCAGTACTTC
d_gene: NA
j_gene: TRBJ2-7
len: 16
v_gene: TRBV11-2
abundance: NA

CDR3aa: CASSLGWPRSSYNSPLHF
CDR3nt: TGTGCCAGCAGCTTAGGTTGGCCCAGGAGCTCCTATAATTCACCCCTCCACTTT
d_gene: NA
j_gene: TRBJ1-6
len: 18
v_gene: TRBV7-9
abundance: NA

CDR3aa: CATFLVSVSDTQYF
CDR3nt: TGTGCCACCTTTCTCGTTTCCGTCTCAGATACGCAGTATTTT
d_gene: NA
j_gene: TRBJ2-3
len: 14
v_gene: TRBV12-3/TRBV12-4
abundance: many

CDR3aa: CSVARDTSGELFF
CDR3nt: TGCAGCGTTGCGCGGGATACGTCCGGGGAGCTGTTTTTT
d_gene: NA
j_gene: TRBJ2-2
len: 13
v_gene: TRBV29-1
abundance: many

CDR3aa: CASSRSGTNTGELFF
CDR3nt: TGTGCCAGCAGCCGTTCCGGGACGAACACCGGGGAGCTGTTTTTT
d_gene: NA
j_gene: TRBJ2-2
len: 15
v_gene: TRBV11-3
abundance: many

CDR3aa: CASSLWVNTGELFF
CDR3nt: TGTGCCAGCAGCTTATGGGTGAACACCGGGGAGCTGTTTTTT
d_gene: NA
j_gene: TRBJ2-2
len: 14
v_gene: TRBV7-2
abundance: NA

CDR3aa: CAISEDQAGAQYF
CDR3nt: TGTGCCATCAGTGAAGACCAAGCGGGGGCCCAGTACTTC
d_gene: TRBD2
j_gene: TRBJ2-5
len: 13
v_gene: TRBV10-3
abundance: many

CDR3aa: CASSPSDSSPLHF
CDR3nt: TGTGCCAGCAGCCCGAGCGACAGTTCGCCCCTCCACTTT
d_gene: NA
j_gene: TRBJ1-6
len: 13
v_gene: TRBV7-6
abundance: many

CDR3aa: CASRLIRGNTEAFF
CDR3nt: TGTGCAAGTCGCCTAATCAGGGGCAACACTGAAGCTTTCTTT
d_gene: NA
j_gene: TRBJ1-1
len: 14
v_gene: TRBV12-2
abundance: NA

CDR3aa: CASSRQGFGTNEKLFF
CDR3nt: TGTGCCAGCAGTAGGCAGGGCTTTGGAACTAATGAAAAACTGTTTTTT
d_gene: NA
j_gene: TRBJ1-4
len: 16
v_gene: TRBV2
abundance: many

CDR3aa: CASSLEGGHTGELFF
CDR3nt: TGTGCCAGCAGCCTGGAGGGGGGCCACACCGGGGAGCTGTTTTTT
d_gene: NA
j_gene: TRBJ2-2
len: 15
v_gene: TRBV6-4
abundance: many

CDR3aa: CASSSDLTDTQYF
CDR3nt: TGTGCCAGCAGCTCGGACTTAACAGATACGCAGTATTTT
d_gene: NA
j_gene: TRBJ2-3
len: 13
v_gene: TRBV7-6
abundance: many

CDR3aa: CASRRQQGAGEQYF
CDR3nt: TGTGCCAGCAGGCGACAACAGGGGGCTGGCGAGCAGTACTTC
d_gene: TRBD1
j_gene: TRBJ2-7
len: 14
v_gene: TRBV12-3/TRBV12-4
abundance: many

CDR3aa: CASRQASGEETQYF
CDR3nt: TGTGCCAGCAGACAGGCTAGCGGGGAAGAGACCCAGTACTTC
d_gene: TRBD2
j_gene: TRBJ2-5
len: 14
v_gene: TRBV3-1
abundance: NA

CDR3aa: CASSFRGGLGELFF
CDR3nt: TGTGCCAGCAGTTTCCGGGGTGGACTCGGGGAGCTGTTTTTT
d_gene: NA
j_gene: TRBJ2-2
len: 14
v_gene: TRBV28
abundance: NA

CDR3aa: CASSRSNPLGQETQYF
CDR3nt: TGCGCCAGCAGCCGCTCCAACCCACTGGGGCAAGAGACCCAGTACTTC
d_gene: NA
j_gene: TRBJ2-5
len: 16
v_gene: TRBV5-1
abundance: many

CDR3aa: CASTRGAVGTDTQYF
CDR3nt: TGTGCCAGCACCCGGGGAGCCGTGGGCACAGATACGCAGTATTTT
d_gene: NA
j_gene: TRBJ2-3
len: 15
v_gene: TRBV3-1
abundance: NA

CDR3aa: CSATRDLPLEQYF
CDR3nt: TGCAGTGCTACCCGGGACCTTCCCTTGGAGCAGTACTTC
d_gene: NA
j_gene: TRBJ2-7
len: 13
v_gene: TRBV20-1
abundance: many

CDR3aa: CASSINNQPQHF
CDR3nt: TGTGCCAGTAGTATCAACAATCAGCCCCAGCATTTT
d_gene: NA
j_gene: TRBJ1-5
len: 12
v_gene: TRBV19
abundance: few

CDR3aa: CASRGSGNQPQHF
CDR3nt: TGTGCCAGCCGAGGAAGCGGCAATCAGCCCCAGCATTTT
d_gene: NA
j_gene: TRBJ1-5
len: 13
v_gene: TRBV7-8
abundance: many

CDR3aa: CASSARGIETQYF
CDR3nt: TGTGCCAGCAGCGCCAGGGGGATAGAGACCCAGTACTTC
d_gene: TRBD1
j_gene: TRBJ2-5
len: 13
v_gene: TRBV5-6
abundance: many

CDR3aa: CASSYLGSRVVFTGELFF
CDR3nt: TGTGCCAGCAGTTATCTTGGATCGCGGGTTGTATTCACCGGGGAGCTGTTTTTT
d_gene: NA
j_gene: TRBJ2-2
len: 18
v_gene: TRBV6-2/TRBV6-3
abundance: many

CDR3aa: CASGPEGREQFF
CDR3nt: TGTGCCAGCGGACCCGAGGGGCGTGAGCAGTTCTTC
d_gene: NA
j_gene: TRBJ2-1
len: 12
v_gene: TRBV7-9
abundance: many

CDR3aa: CASRYLGQDQETQYF
CDR3nt: TGTGCCAGCAGGTACCTGGGACAGGACCAAGAGACCCAGTACTTC
d_gene: TRBD1
j_gene: TRBJ2-5
len: 15
v_gene: TRBV6-5
abundance: many

CDR3aa: CASSLYVPPYEQYF
CDR3nt: TGTGCCAGCAGCTTGTACGTTCCGCCTTACGAGCAGTACTTC
d_gene: NA
j_gene: TRBJ2-7
len: 14
v_gene: TRBV5-4
abundance: few

CDR3aa: CATSDSGQGASGELFF
CDR3nt: TGTGCCACCAGTGACTCGGGACAGGGGGCCTCCGGGGAGCTGTTTTTT
d_gene: TRBD1
j_gene: TRBJ2-2
len: 16
v_gene: TRBV24-1
abundance: many

CDR3aa: CATSRGDLRTDTQYF
CDR3nt: TGTGCCACCAGCAGAGGGGACCTCCGCACAGATACGCAGTATTTT
d_gene: NA
j_gene: TRBJ2-3
len: 15
v_gene: TRBV15
abundance: NA

CDR3aa: CASSTQGGGTYEQYF
CDR3nt: TGTGCCAGCAGTACTCAGGGTGGAGGCACCTACGAGCAGTACTTC
d_gene: NA
j_gene: TRBJ2-7
len: 15
v_gene: TRBV28
abundance: many